Each of the 3 T cell receptor beta chains below was sequenced from the same sample in a study of metastatic and nonmetastatic thyroid tumors. TCRdb re-clonotyped the PCR reads via MiXCR. The table includes approximately 21,000 clones, around 28% detected once. All patients were untreated before thyroid surgery. Sequencing input: tumor tissue. The origin of the receptors is a female donor with papillary thyroid cancer or a benign thyroid nodule (not recorded which). Some clones in this sample may be carry-over from other donors' samples.

This clone was picked up a small number of times. A much larger clone lies one base from this, so it may be a read error. In nucleotides, the CDR3 is TGTGCCAGAAGTTACTCGAATGCGTTACTGAATGAAAAACTGTTTTTT. This sequence encodes CARSYSNALLNEKLFF. The chain couples TRBV6-2 or TRBV6-3 to TRBJ1-4; D gene ambiguous. The CDR3 is 16 amino acids. Germline values: CDR1 MNHEY, CDR2 SVGEGT.

The sample holds a few counts of this clone. The V call is TRBV19, the J call TRBJ1-1; D is unclear. The CDR3 contains 14 residues. Germline assignment: CDR1 LNHDA and CDR2 SQIVND (reference sequence). The germline V and J ends were trimmed by 6 bases and 0 bases, with 11 bases remaining between them. CDR3 nucleotide sequence: TGTGCCAGTAGATCACCCAGCTTGAACACTGAAGCTTTCTTT. It specifies CASRSPSLNTEAFF. Full variable domain (rest looked up from reference TRBV19 and TRBJ1-1): DGGITQSPKYLFRKEGQNVTLSCEQNLNHDAMYWYRQDPGQGLRLIYYSQIVNDFQKGDIAEGYSVSREKKESFPLTVTSAQKNPTAFYLCASRSPSLNTEAFFGQGTRLTVV.

This clone was detected only a few times. This may arise from a read error, as a much more abundant clone is one base away. The same CDR3 also results from other DNA sequences found in this sample. The rearrangement joins TRBV7-9 to TRBJ2-5, with D possibly TRBD2 on 5 matching bases. This CDR3 is 14 amino acids long. The germline CDR1 and CDR2 sequences are SEHNR and FQNEAQ (reference sequence). The CDR3: CASSSPWIGETQYF. The CDR3 DNA follows: TGTGCCAGCAGCTCCCCGTGGATCGGGGAGACCCAGTACTTT.